One TCR beta chain is described in this entry. The repertoire was sequenced with immunoSEQ multiplex PCR; TCRdb's copy has only in-frame clones and lacks some. The sample has fewer than 600,000 clones; roughly 88% are singletons. The sample belongs to a study of blood T cell repertoires in COVID-19. The CDR3 loop spans 18 amino acids. From germline, CDR1 is LGHNA and CDR2 YSLEER. The junction had 13 bases not matched to a gene; V was cut back by 0 bases and J by 3 bases. The rearrangement joins TRBV4-3 to TRBJ2-7, with 8 bases fitting TRBD1. Sample: PBMCs or T cells enriched from blood (not recorded which). The source is a middle-aged woman who had recovered from COVID-19. CDR3: CASSQETPLAGGFYEQYF. As DNA, the CDR3 is TGCGCCAGCAGCCAAGAAACCCCCTTGGCAGGGGGCTTCTACGAGCAGTACTTC.